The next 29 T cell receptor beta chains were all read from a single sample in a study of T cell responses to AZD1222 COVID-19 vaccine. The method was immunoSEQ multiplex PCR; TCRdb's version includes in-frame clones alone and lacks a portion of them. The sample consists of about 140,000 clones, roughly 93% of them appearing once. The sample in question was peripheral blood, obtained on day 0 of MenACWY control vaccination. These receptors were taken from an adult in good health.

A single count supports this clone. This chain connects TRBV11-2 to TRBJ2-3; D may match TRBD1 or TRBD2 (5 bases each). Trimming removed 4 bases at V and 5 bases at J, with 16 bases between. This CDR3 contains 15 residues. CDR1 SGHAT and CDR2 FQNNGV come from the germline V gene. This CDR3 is CASSSGTPLGDTQYF. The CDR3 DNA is TGTGCCAGCAGCTCCGGGACCCCTCTCGGAGATACGCAGTATTTT. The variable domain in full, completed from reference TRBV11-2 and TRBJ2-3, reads EAGVAQSPRYKIIEKRQSVAFWCNPISGHATLYWYQQILGQGPKLLIQFQNNGVVDDSQLPKDRFSAERLKGVDSTLKIQPAKLEDSAVYLCASSSGTPLGDTQYFGPGTRLTVL.

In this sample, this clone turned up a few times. CDR3 bases: TGTGCCAGTGTTCCGAAAGGGTTGAACACTGAAGCTTTCTTT. This codes for CASVPKGLNTEAFF. V is TRBV19 and J is TRBJ1-1; D is ambiguous. CDR1 and CDR2 from the germline V gene are LNHDA and SQIVND (reference sequence). V lost 8 bases, J lost 0 bases, and 13 bases lay in between. This CDR3 spans 14 amino acids. Full variable domain (remainder filled in from reference TRBV19 and TRBJ1-1): DGGITQSPKYLFRKEGQNVTLSCEQNLNHDAMYWYRQDPGQGLRLIYYSQIVNDFQKGDIAEGYSVSREKKESFPLTVTSAQKNPTAFYLCASVPKGLNTEAFFGQGTRLTVV.

The CDR3 DNA reads TGCGCCAGCAGTGGAATGGGGTATGGCTACACCTTC. Its translation: CASSGMGYGYTF. The chain is built from TRBV5-1 and TRBJ1-2, with D unresolved. This CDR3 has 12 residues. Looked up from germline, CDR1 is SGHRS and CDR2 is YFSETQ. The V end lost 5 bases, the J end lost 5 bases, and 10 bases lay between the germline ends.

CDR3 sequence reads: CASSFPRDAWTSGFGEQFF. CDR3 bases: TGTGCCAGCAGCTTTCCACGAGACGCGTGGACTAGCGGATTTGGTGAGCAGTTCTTC. V and J are TRBV11-2 and TRBJ2-1; 10 nucleotides match TRBD2. CDR1 SGHAT and CDR2 FQNNGV come from the germline V gene. The junction had 20 bases not matched to a gene; V was cut back by 3 bases and J by 9 bases. The CDR3 spans 19 residues.

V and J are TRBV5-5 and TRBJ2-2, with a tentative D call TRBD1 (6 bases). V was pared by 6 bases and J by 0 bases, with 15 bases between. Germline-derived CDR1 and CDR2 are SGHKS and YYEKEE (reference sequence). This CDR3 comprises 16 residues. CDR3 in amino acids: CASTPLDRTNTGELFF. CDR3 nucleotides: TGTGCCAGCACTCCGCTAGACAGGACGAACACCGGGGAGCTGTTTTTT.

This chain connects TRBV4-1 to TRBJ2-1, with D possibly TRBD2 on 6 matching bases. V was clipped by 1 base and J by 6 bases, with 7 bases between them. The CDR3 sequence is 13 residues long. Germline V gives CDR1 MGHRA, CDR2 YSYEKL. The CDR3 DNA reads TGCGCCAGCAGCCAAGTTAGCGGCAATGAGCAGTTCTTC. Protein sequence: CASSQVSGNEQFF.

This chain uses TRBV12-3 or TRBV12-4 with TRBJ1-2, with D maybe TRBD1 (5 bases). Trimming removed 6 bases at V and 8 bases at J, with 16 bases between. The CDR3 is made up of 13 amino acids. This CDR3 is CASRLRAKGGYTF. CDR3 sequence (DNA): TGTGCCAGCAGACTCAGGGCAAAGGGGGGCTACACCTTC.

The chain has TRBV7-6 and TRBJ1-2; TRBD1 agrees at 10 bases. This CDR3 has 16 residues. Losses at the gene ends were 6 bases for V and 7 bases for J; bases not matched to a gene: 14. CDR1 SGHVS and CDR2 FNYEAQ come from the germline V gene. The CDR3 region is CASSYASPGQGGGYTF. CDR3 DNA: TGTGCCAGCAGTTACGCCAGCCCAGGACAGGGGGGTGGCTACACCTTC.

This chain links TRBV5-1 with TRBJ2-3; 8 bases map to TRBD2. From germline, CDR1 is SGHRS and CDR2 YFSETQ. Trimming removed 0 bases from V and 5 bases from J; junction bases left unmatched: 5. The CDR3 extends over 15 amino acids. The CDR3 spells CASSLGAGGVDTQYF. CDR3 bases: TGCGCCAGCAGCTTGGGGGCGGGAGGCGTAGATACGCAGTATTTT.

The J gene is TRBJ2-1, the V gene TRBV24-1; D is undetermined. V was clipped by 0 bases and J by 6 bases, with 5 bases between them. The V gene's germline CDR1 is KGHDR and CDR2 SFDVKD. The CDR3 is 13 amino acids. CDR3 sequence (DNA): TGTGCCACCAGTGATTTGTCCGGCAATGAGCAGTTCTTC. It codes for CATSDLSGNEQFF.

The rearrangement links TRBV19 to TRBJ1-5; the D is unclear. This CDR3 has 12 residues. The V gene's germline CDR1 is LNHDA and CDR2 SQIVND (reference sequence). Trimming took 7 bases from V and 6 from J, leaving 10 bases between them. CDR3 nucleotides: TGTGCCAGTACCGAGGGCATTCAGCCCCAGCATTTT. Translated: CASTEGIQPQHF.

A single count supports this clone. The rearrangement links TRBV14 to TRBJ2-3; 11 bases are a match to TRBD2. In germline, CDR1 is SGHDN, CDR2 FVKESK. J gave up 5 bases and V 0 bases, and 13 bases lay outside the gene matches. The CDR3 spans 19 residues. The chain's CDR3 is CASSQENRRASGRRDTQYF. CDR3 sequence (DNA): TGTGCCAGCAGCCAAGAAAACCGGAGGGCTAGCGGGAGGAGAGATACGCAGTATTTT. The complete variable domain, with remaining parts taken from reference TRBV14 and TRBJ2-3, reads EAGVTQFPSHSVIEKGQTVTLRCDPISGHDNLYWYRRVMGKEIKFLLHFVKESKQDESGMPNNRFLAERTGGTYSTLKVQPAELEDSGVYFCASSQENRRASGRRDTQYFGPGTRLTVL.

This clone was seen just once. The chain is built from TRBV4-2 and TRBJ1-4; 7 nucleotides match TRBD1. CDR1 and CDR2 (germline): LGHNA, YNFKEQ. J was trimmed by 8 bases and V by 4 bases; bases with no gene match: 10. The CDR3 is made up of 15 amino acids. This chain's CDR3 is CASSLSRGREEKLFF. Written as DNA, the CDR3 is TGTGCCAGCAGCCTGAGTAGGGGGCGCGAAGAAAAACTGTTTTTT.

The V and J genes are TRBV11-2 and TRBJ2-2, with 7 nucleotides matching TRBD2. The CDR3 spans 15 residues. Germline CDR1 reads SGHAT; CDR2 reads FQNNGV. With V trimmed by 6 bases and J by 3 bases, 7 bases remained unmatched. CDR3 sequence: CASRTLAEDTGELFF. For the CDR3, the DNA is TGTGCCAGCAGAACGCTAGCGGAGGACACCGGGGAGCTGTTTTTT.

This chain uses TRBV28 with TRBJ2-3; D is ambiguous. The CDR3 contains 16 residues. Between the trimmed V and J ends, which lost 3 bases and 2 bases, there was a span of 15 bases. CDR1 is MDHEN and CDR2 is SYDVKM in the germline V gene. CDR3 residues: CASSFFRGGTTDTQYF. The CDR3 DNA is TGTGCCAGCAGTTTTTTTCGCGGCGGAACCACAGATACGCAGTATTTT.

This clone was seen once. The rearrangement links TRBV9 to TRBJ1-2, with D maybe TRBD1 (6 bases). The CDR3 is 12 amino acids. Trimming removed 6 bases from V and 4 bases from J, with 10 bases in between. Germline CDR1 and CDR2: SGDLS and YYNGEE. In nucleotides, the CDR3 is TGTGCCAGCACCCGGGACATCTATGGCTACACCTTC. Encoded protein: CASTRDIYGYTF.

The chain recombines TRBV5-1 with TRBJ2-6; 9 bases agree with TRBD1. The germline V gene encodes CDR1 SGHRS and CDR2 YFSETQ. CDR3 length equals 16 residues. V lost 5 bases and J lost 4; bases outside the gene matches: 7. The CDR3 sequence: CASSGTGQAGANVLTF. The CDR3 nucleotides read TGCGCCAGCAGTGGGACAGGGCAGGCAGGGGCCAACGTCCTGACTTTC.

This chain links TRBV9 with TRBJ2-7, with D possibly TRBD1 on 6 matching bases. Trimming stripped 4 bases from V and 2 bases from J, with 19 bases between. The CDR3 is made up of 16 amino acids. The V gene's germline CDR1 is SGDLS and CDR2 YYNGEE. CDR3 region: CASSPRTDFLTYEQYF. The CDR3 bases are TGTGCCAGCAGCCCTCGGACAGACTTCCTTACCTACGAGCAGTACTTC. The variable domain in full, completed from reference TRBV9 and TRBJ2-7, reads DSGVTQTPKHLITATGQRVTLRCSPRSGDLSVYWYQQSLDQGLQFLIQYYNGEERAKGNILERFSAQQFPDLHSELNLSSLELGDSALYFCASSPRTDFLTYEQYFGPGTRLTVT.

CDR3 in amino acids: CASRVTGQSPLHF. CDR3 nucleotides: TGTGCCAGCAGAGTGACAGGGCAATCACCCCTCCACTTT. This chain connects TRBV28 to TRBJ1-6, with 7 bases aligning to TRBD1. Germline V gives CDR1 MDHEN, CDR2 SYDVKM. This CDR3 is 13 amino acids long. Unmatched junction bases numbered 6, after V lost 6 bases and J lost 10 bases.

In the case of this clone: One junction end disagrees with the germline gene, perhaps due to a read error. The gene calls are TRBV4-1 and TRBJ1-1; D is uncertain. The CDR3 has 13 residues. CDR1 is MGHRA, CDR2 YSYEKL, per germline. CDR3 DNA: TGCGCCAGCAGCCAAGAGGACGGTACTGGAGCTTTCTTT. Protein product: CASSQEDGTGAFF.

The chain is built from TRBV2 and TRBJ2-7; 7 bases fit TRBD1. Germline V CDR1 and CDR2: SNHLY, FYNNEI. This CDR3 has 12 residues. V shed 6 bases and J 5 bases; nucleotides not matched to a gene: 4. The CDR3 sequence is CASRGQIDEQYF. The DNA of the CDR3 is TGTGCCAGCAGGGGACAGATTGACGAGCAGTACTTC.

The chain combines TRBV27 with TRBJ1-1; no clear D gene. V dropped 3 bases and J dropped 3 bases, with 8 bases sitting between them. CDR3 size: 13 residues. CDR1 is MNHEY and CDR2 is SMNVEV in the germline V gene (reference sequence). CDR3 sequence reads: CASSFFSDTEAFF. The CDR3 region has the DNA TGTGCCAGCAGTTTCTTTTCGGACACTGAAGCTTTCTTT.

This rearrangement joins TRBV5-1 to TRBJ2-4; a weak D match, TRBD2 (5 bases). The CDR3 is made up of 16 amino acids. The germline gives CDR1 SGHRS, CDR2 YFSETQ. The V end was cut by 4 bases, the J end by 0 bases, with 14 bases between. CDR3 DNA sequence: TGCGCCAGCAGCCCGGACGGGAAATTAGCCAAAAACATTCAGTACTTC. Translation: CASSPDGKLAKNIQYF.

As DNA, the CDR3 is TGCGCCAGCAGCCAAGCGTTTGGACAGGGGACGAACACTGAAGCTTTCTTT. Protein sequence: CASSQAFGQGTNTEAFF. The V and J genes are TRBV4-3 and TRBJ1-1, with 9 bases aligning to TRBD1. Germline loops: CDR1 LGHNA, CDR2 YSLEER. The CDR3 spans 17 residues. The V and J ends lost 1 base and 1 base, in that order; junction bases with no gene match: 7.

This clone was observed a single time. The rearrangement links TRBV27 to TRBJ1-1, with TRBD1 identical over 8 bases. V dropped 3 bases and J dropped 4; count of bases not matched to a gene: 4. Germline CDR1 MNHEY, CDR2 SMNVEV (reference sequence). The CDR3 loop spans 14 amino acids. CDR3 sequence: CASSFKTGGTEAFF. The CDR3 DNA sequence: TGTGCCAGCAGTTTTAAAACAGGGGGCACTGAAGCTTTCTTT.

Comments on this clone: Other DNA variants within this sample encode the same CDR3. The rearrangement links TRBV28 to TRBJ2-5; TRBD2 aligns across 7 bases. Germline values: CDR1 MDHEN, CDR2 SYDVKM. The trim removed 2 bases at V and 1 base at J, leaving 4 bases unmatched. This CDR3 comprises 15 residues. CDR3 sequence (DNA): TGTGCCAGCAGTTTACTTGGGGGGGTCCAAGAGACCCAGTACTTC. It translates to CASSLLGGVQETQYF.

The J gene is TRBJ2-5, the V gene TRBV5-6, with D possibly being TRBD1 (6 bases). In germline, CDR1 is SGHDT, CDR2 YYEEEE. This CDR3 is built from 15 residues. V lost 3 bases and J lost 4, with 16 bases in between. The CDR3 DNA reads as TGTGCCAGCAGCTCTCAAGGGGAAGGGGGAGAGACCCAGTACTTC. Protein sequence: CASSSQGEGGETQYF.

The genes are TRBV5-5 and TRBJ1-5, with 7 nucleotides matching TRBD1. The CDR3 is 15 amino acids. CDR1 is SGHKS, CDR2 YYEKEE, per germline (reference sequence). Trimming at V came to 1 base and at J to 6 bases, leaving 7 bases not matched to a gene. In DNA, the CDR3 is TGTGCCAGCAGCTTGTCGGGACAGTCGGGTCAGCCCCAGCATTTT. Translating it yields CASSLSGQSGQPQHF. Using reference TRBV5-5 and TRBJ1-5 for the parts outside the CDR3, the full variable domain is DAGVTQSPTHLIKTRGQQVTLRCSPISGHKSVSWYQQVLGQGPQFIFQYYEKEERGRGNFPDRFSARQFPNYSSELNVNALLLGDSALYLCASSLSGQSGQPQHFGDGTRLSIL.

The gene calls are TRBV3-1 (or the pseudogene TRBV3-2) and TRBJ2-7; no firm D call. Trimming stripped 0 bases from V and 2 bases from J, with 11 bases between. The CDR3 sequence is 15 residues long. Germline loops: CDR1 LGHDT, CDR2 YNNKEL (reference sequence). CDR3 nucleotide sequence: TGTGCCAGCAGCCAAGACTTAAACCCGACCTACGAGCAGTACTTC. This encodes CASSQDLNPTYEQYF.